What follows are 15 T cell receptor beta chains derived from one specimen sequenced in a study of OX40 agonist ivuxolimab in advanced cancers. Profiled with immunoSEQ multiplex PCR; TCRdb holds only in-frame clones, not every one. The sample gives more than 50,000 clones, over 75% of which show up once; 5.2% is in the top ten. The material sequenced was CD4+ or CD8+ T cells sorted from blood, taken in a trial of the OX40 agonist ivuxolimab. Receptors originate from an adult with an advanced solid tumor such as melanoma, head and neck, liver or kidney cancer.

The CDR3: CASSHGGASISYEQYF. Here the CDR3 DNA reads TGTGCCAGCTCCCACGGGGGGGCCTCGATTTCCTACGAGCAGTACTTC. The chain combines TRBV14 with TRBJ2-7; TRBD2 matches 8 bases. Germline V gene sequence: CDR1 SGHDN, CDR2 FVKESK. Trimming took 8 bases from V and 1 from J; bases not matched to a gene: 13. CDR3 length: 16 residues. Complete variable domain (other parts from reference TRBV14 and TRBJ2-7): EAGVTQFPSHSVIEKGQTVTLRCDPISGHDNLYWYRRVMGKEIKFLLHFVKESKQDESGMPNNRFLAERTGGTYSTLKVQPAELEDSGVYFCASSHGGASISYEQYFGPGTRLTVT.

The genes are TRBV4-1 and TRBJ1-4, with D possibly TRBD1 on 6 matching bases. Germline lookup yields CDR1 MGHRA and CDR2 YSYEKL. This CDR3 comprises 15 residues. The V and J ends lost 4 bases and 8 bases respectively, with 17 bases between them. This CDR3 reads CASSLQTGLGEKLFF. CDR3 in DNA: TGCGCCAGCAGCCTCCAGACAGGACTAGGGGAAAAACTGTTTTTT.

CDR3 sequence reads: CASSLVPPRGGYEQFF. The CDR3 bases are TGCGCCAGCAGCTTGGTGCCTCCGCGGGGGGGGTATGAGCAGTTCTTC. This chain connects TRBV5-1 to TRBJ2-1, with 9 bases that match TRBD2. CDR3 size: 16 residues. Germline V gene lookup returns CDR1 SGHRS and CDR2 YFSETQ. The V and J ends lost 0 bases and 8 bases, in that order; junction bases with no gene match: 9. Drawing the rest from reference TRBV5-1 and TRBJ2-1, the complete variable domain is KAGVTQTPRYLIKTRGQQVTLSCSPISGHRSVSWYQQTPGQGLQFLFEYFSETQRNKGNFPGRFSGRQFSNSRSEMNVSTLELGDSALYLCASSLVPPRGGYEQFFGPGTRLTVL.

The chain combines TRBV21-1 with TRBJ2-7. TRBV21-1 is classified as a pseudogene. The CDR3 extends over 14 amino acids. The CDR3 loop is CASSKIGSSYEQYF. CDR3 bases: TGTGCCAGCAGCAAAATCGGATCCTCCTACGAGCAGTACTTC.

This CDR3 reads CASSLQAPPEAFF. Here the CDR3 DNA reads TGTGCCAGCAGTTTACAGGCGCCTCCTGAAGCTTTCTTT. J is TRBJ1-1 and V is TRBV6-5, with D tentatively TRBD1 (5 bases). The V gene lost 4 bases and the J gene lost 6 bases, with 12 bases spanning the gap. From germline, CDR1 is MNHEY and CDR2 SVGAGI. The CDR3 has 13 residues.

The chain is built from TRBV18 and TRBJ2-3; 8 positions match TRBD1. Looked up from germline, CDR1 is KGHSH and CDR2 is LQKENI. With 3 bases clipped from V and 3 bases from J, the junction kept 2 bases outside the gene matches. This CDR3 comprises 14 residues. CDR3 loop: CASSPQGATDTQYF. CDR3 nucleotides: TGTGCCAGCTCACCCCAGGGGGCTACAGATACGCAGTATTTT. The full variable domain, its missing parts supplied by reference TRBV18 and TRBJ2-3, is NAGVMQNPRHLVRRRGQEARLRCSPMKGHSHVYWYRQLPEEGLKFMVYLQKENIIDESGMPKERFSAEFPKEGPSILRIQQVVRGDSAAYFCASSPQGATDTQYFGPGTRLTVL.

The chain is built from TRBV18 and TRBJ1-5; D not certain. The CDR3 spans 14 residues. Trimming stripped 5 bases from V and 4 bases from J, with 12 bases between. Per the germline V gene, CDR1 is KGHSH and CDR2 is LQKENI. CDR3 protein: CASSNSGDNQPQHF. CDR3 nucleotides: TGTGCCAGCTCAAATTCCGGGGATAATCAGCCCCAGCATTTT.

The rearrangement joins TRBV19 to TRBJ2-4; perhaps TRBD2 as D (5 bases). V was shortened by 0 bases and J by 5 bases, with 5 bases between the two germline ends. CDR3 length: 13 amino acids. Germline V lookup: CDR1 LNHDA, CDR2 SQIVND (reference sequence). CDR3 sequence: CASSIEGENIQYF. CDR3 bases: TGTGCCAGTAGTATAGAGGGAGAAAACATTCAGTACTTC.

This clone was counted between two and nine times. This chain links TRBV29-1 with TRBJ2-7; 7 nucleotides align to TRBD1. The V and J ends lost 5 bases and 7 bases, in that order; junction bases with no gene match: 14. CDR3 length: 14 residues. Germline V gives CDR1 SQVTM, CDR2 ANQGSEA. CDR3 DNA: TGCAGCGTTCAGTCCGGGACAGAGCTCCGGGAGCAGTACTTC. Protein sequence: CSVQSGTELREQYF.

This rearrangement joins TRBV19 to TRBJ2-1, with 7 bases identical to TRBD2. The CDR3 loop spans 12 amino acids. V lost 5 bases to trimming and J lost 13 bases; unmatched junction nucleotides: 8. Germline values: CDR1 LNHDA, CDR2 SQIVND (reference sequence). CDR3 region: CASSVSGTTQFF. The CDR3 nucleotides read TGTGCCAGTAGTGTTTCTGGGACTACTCAGTTCTTC.

The V call is TRBV5-8, the J call TRBJ2-1; 12 positions match TRBD2. The CDR3 is made up of 16 amino acids. V was clipped by 4 bases and J by 4 bases; unmatched bases: 6. Germline V gene data show CDR1 as SGHTS and CDR2 as YDEGEE. This chain's CDR3 is CASSPRLAGAYNEQFF. For the CDR3, the DNA is TGTGCCAGCAGCCCTCGACTAGCGGGGGCTTACAATGAGCAGTTCTTC.

The rearrangement joins TRBV19 to TRBJ1-4; D call uncertain. V lost 11 bases, J lost 8 bases, and 12 bases lay in between. In germline, CDR1 is LNHDA, CDR2 SQIVND (reference sequence). The length of the CDR3 is 11 residues. The CDR3 region is CAPRVGEKLFF. In DNA, the CDR3 is TGTGCCCCAAGGGTGGGAGAAAAACTGTTTTTT. The full variable domain, its missing parts supplied by reference TRBV19 and TRBJ1-4, is DGGITQSPKYLFRKEGQNVTLSCEQNLNHDAMYWYRQDPGQGLRLIYYSQIVNDFQKGDIAEGYSVSREKKESFPLTVTSAQKNPTAFYLCAPRVGEKLFFGSGTQLSVL.

The rearrangement uses TRBV5-4 and TRBJ1-1; 8 bases are shared with TRBD1. With V trimmed by 4 bases and J by 1 base, 6 bases remained unmatched. The CDR3 runs 15 residues. The germline gives CDR1 SGHNT, CDR2 YYREEE (reference sequence). The CDR3, as DNA: TGTGCCAGCAGCCAAGATGGACAGGGGAACACTGAAGCTTTCTTT. Translated: CASSQDGQGNTEAFF. The full variable domain, rest sourced from reference TRBV5-4 and TRBJ1-1, is ETGVTQSPTHLIKTRGQQVTLRCSSQSGHNTVSWYQQALGQGPQFIFQYYREEENGRGNFPPRFSGLQFPNYSSELNVNALELDDSALYLCASSQDGQGNTEAFFGQGTRLTVV.

The chain couples TRBV7-8 to TRBJ2-4; the match to TRBD2 covers 13 bases. The germline V gene has CDR1 SGHVS and CDR2 FQNEAQ. Trimming removed 6 bases from V and 10 bases from J; junction bases left unmatched: 9. This CDR3 spans 15 amino acids. The CDR3: CASSRPGLAGTIQYF. The DNA of the CDR3 is TGTGCCAGCAGTCGACCGGGACTAGCGGGGACTATTCAGTACTTC.

The chain links TRBV5-1 to TRBJ1-1; the D is unclear. The V end lost 4 bases, the J end lost 0 bases, and 10 bases lay between the germline ends. There are 14 residues in the CDR3. Germline V CDR1 and CDR2: SGHRS, YFSETQ. The CDR3 nucleotides read TGCGCCAGCAGCCTAGGGAACATGAACACTGAAGCTTTCTTT. Translated, it gives CASSLGNMNTEAFF.